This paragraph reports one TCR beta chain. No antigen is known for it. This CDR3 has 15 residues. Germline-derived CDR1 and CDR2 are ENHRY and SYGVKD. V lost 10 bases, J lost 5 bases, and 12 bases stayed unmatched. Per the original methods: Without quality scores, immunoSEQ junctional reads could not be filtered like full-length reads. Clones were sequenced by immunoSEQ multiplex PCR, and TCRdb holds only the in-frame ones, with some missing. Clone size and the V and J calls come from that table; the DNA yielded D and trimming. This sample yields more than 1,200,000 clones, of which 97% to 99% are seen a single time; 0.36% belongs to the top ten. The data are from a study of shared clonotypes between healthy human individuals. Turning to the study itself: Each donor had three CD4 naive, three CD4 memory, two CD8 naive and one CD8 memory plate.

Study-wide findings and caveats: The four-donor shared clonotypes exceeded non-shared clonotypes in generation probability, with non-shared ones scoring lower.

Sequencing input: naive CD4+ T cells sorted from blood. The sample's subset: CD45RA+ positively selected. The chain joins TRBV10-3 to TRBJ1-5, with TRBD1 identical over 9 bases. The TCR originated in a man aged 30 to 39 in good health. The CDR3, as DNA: TGTGCCACCAGAGGGGTACAGGGGGCGGATCAGCCCCAGCATTTT. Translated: CATRGVQGADQPQHF.